The clone carrying this T cell receptor (beta chain) was counted between two and nine times. Trimming stripped 5 bases from V and 1 base from J, with 20 bases between. Germline loops: CDR1 SQVTM, CDR2 ANQGSEA. The CDR3 has 16 amino acids. This specimen comes from a study of blood T cell repertoires in COVID-19. At the level of the study: Collection of acute and convalescent COVID-19 samples took place in the United States, Italy and Spain. PBMCs, B-cell-depleted T cells, or T cells were the source of the cDNA or gDNA that made up the material.

Per the authors' pipeline: Researchers report that nucleated cell counts were estimated from reference gene primer amplification. Repertoires were generated with immunoSEQ multiplex PCR, while TCRdb's copy carries only in-frame clones and drops some. That table gives V, J and clone size, and the DNA gave D and trimming. The repertoire holds about 300,000 clones, with about 82% as singletons. This TCR came from a woman in her 50s with acute or convalescent COVID-19. The sequencing sample was made of peripheral blood. This sequence joins TRBV29-1 and TRBJ1-1, with D possibly matching TRBD1 (5 bases). CDR3 nucleotides: TGCAGCGTTCAGGGTCGCCTGCGGCAGTCGAACACTGAAGCTTTCTTT. It encodes CSVQGRLRQSNTEAFF.